Below are 22 T cell receptor beta chains sequenced from a single sample in a study of blood T cells in healthy people across ages. Combining a sample-barcoded 5' primer with a J-beta primer mix, a second PCR ran for about 7 to 11 cycles. TCRdb re-derived calls from the 5' RACE reads in MiXCR, one entry per CDR3 protein. The repertoire holds some 670,000 distinct CDR3 sequences, with more than 45% as singletons. The sequencing input was blood. All receptors derive from a woman aged 80 or over in good health.

Points on this clonotype: This may be a read error, as it is one base from a much larger clone. The chain recombines TRBV10-3 with TRBJ2-3, with D possibly being TRBD2 (6 bases). The CDR3 totals 12 residues. V was shortened by 11 bases and J by 8 bases, with 17 bases between the two germline ends. Germline V gene data show CDR1 as ENHRY and CDR2 as SYGVKD. The DNA for the CDR3 is TGTGCCGCGGGACTGGGAGGAGGTACGCAGTATTTT. Translation: CAAGLGGGTQYF.

In its sample, this clonotype was seen many times. The rearrangement links TRBV12-3 or TRBV12-4 to TRBJ2-3, with 8 bases aligning to TRBD2. The CDR3 loop spans 16 amino acids. V shed 0 bases, J shed 2 bases, and the junction held 4 bases outside the gene matches. CDR3 bases: TGTGCCAGCAGTTTAGCTCAGACTAGCGCCACAGATACGCAGTATTTT. It specifies CASSLAQTSATDTQYF.

This clonotype was counted once. This rearrangement joins TRBV5-1 to TRBJ2-5, with 8 bases matching TRBD2. Germline CDR1 is SGHRS and CDR2 is YFSETQ. This CDR3 region has 16 residues. Losses at the gene ends were 0 bases for V and 6 bases for J; bases not matched to a gene: 10. Here the CDR3 reads CASSLARLSGGKTQYF. CDR3 DNA: TGCGCCAGCAGCTTGGCCAGACTAAGCGGGGGCAAGACCCAGTACTTC.

The V call is TRBV6-5, the J call TRBJ1-2; maybe TRBD1 (5 bases). This CDR3 contains 14 residues. From germline, CDR1 is MNHEY and CDR2 SVGAGI. V lost 6 bases and J 6 bases, leaving 17 bases between the germline ends. The CDR3 is CASSSPGGVHGYTF. The CDR3 DNA is TGTGCCAGCAGCTCCCCCGGGGGGGTGCATGGCTACACCTTC.

A single count supports this clonotype. The rearrangement uses TRBV7-9 and TRBJ1-6; weak D call: TRBD1 (6 bases). Germline assignment: CDR1 SEHNR and CDR2 FQNEAQ (reference sequence). The CDR3 sequence is 14 residues long. Between the trimmed V and J ends, which lost 5 bases and 8 bases, there was a span of 13 bases. The chain's CDR3 is CASSPGGGYSPLHF. The CDR3 DNA follows: TGTGCCAGCAGCCCAGGAGGGGGGTATTCACCCCTCCACTTT.

Details on this clonotype: It may be a read error: a sequence one base away is much more abundant. V is TRBV7-9 and J is TRBJ2-7; TRBD2 matches 10 bases. Germline-derived CDR1 and CDR2 are SEHNR and FQNEAQ (reference sequence). This CDR3 region has 17 residues. CDR3 loop: CASSLFQAGGSSDEQYF. In nucleotides, the CDR3 is TGTGCCAGCAGCTTATTTCAAGCGGGGGGGTCCTCCGACGAGCAGTACTTC.

As for this clonotype: With a much larger clone just one base away, this may be a read error. This chain uses TRBV5-1 with TRBJ2-5; D call uncertain. CDR1 and CDR2 (germline): SGHRS, YFSETQ. Trimming shortened V by 6 bases and J by 4 bases, and 22 bases separated the two germline ends. The CDR3 consists of 16 residues. CDR3 region: CASNLGPSPTVETQYF. DNA for the CDR3: TGCGCCAGCAACCTTGGGCCAAGCCCTACGGTAGAGACCCAGTACTTC.

The chain uses TRBV12-3 or TRBV12-4 and TRBJ2-1; maybe TRBD2 (6 bases). Trimming stripped 4 bases from V and 8 bases from J, with 18 bases between. This CDR3 spans 15 amino acids. CDR3 region: CASSSPGGEAHEQFF. The DNA of the CDR3 is TGTGCCAGCAGTTCCCCTGGCGGGGAGGCCCATGAGCAGTTCTTC.

Comment on this clonotype: A read error may explain this, as a much larger clone is one base away. The chain carries TRBV6-5 and TRBJ2-7; D gene unclear. The CDR3 sequence is 13 residues long. Germline values: CDR1 MNHEY, CDR2 SVGAGI. CDR3 loop: CASGYAPSYEQYF. The CDR3 DNA follows: TGTGCCAGCGGTTACGCCCCTTCCTACGAGCAGTACTTC.

This clonotype was observed many times. The chain combines TRBV6-6 with TRBJ1-5, with a tentative D call TRBD1 (5 bases). The germline V and J ends were trimmed by 5 bases and 0 bases, with 14 bases remaining between them. The CDR3 runs 16 residues. CDR1 MNHNY and CDR2 SVGAGI come from the germline V gene (reference sequence). The CDR3 DNA is TGTGCCAGCAGTCGGGCGACAGCGAATAGCAATCAGCCCCAGCATTTT. Its protein is CASSRATANSNQPQHF.

J is TRBJ2-1 and V is TRBV20-1; no clear D. The germline V gene has CDR1 DFQATT and CDR2 SNEGSKA (reference sequence). Trimming left V 3 bases short and J 9 bases short, with 18 bases between. The CDR3 covers 14 residues. CDR3 residues: CSASISNGVGEQFF. The CDR3 DNA reads TGCAGTGCTAGCATTAGCAATGGGGTTGGTGAGCAGTTCTTC.

This clonotype was counted between two and nine times. This chain uses TRBV5-1 with TRBJ2-1, with TRBD1 identical over 9 bases. The CDR3 extends over 16 amino acids. Germline lookup yields CDR1 SGHRS and CDR2 YFSETQ. The J segment lost 7 bases and the V segment lost 3 bases, leaving 11 bases of the junction unmatched. The CDR3 region is CASSSTIVTGGNEQFF. CDR3 nucleotide sequence: TGCGCCAGCAGCTCTACCATTGTGACAGGGGGTAATGAGCAGTTCTTC.

This clonotype showed up just a few times. The chain carries TRBV12-3 or TRBV12-4 and TRBJ1-1, with D perhaps TRBD1 (6 bases). V gave up 5 bases and J gave up 0 bases, with 10 bases separating them. There are 14 residues in the CDR3. CDR3 protein: CASSPGHLNTEAFF. The CDR3 bases are TGTGCCAGCAGTCCGGGACATCTGAACACTGAAGCTTTCTTT.

This rearrangement joins TRBV15 to TRBJ1-2; 9 nucleotides agree with TRBD1. The CDR3 has 17 amino acids. The germline gives CDR1 LNHNV, CDR2 YYDKDF (reference sequence). V lost 6 bases to trimming and J lost 0 bases; unmatched junction nucleotides: 11. The DNA for the CDR3 is TGTGCCACCAGTGTGGGACAGGGCGTTGGAACTAACTATGGCTACACCTTC. Encoded protein: CATSVGQGVGTNYGYTF.

In its sample, this clonotype was seen many times. The rearrangement uses TRBV5-1 and TRBJ1-1; D is ambiguous. From germline, CDR1 is SGHRS and CDR2 YFSETQ. Trimming pared 0 bases from V and 1 base from J, leaving 7 bases between. The CDR3 loop spans 14 amino acids. CDR3 sequence reads: CASSLEAGNTEAFF. DNA of the CDR3: TGCGCCAGCAGCTTGGAGGCTGGGAACACTGAAGCTTTCTTT.

This clonotype was counted ten times or more. The chain is built from TRBV9 and TRBJ2-1; D gene uncertain. Germline V gene sequence: CDR1 SGDLS, CDR2 YYNGEE. The CDR3 spans 12 residues. V dropped 4 bases and J dropped 8 bases, with 10 bases sitting between them. CDR3 nucleotide sequence: TGTGCCAGCAGCTCCCCCCGGGATGAGCAGTTCTTC. It translates to CASSSPRDEQFF.

Only a few counts were recorded for this clonotype. This chain joins TRBV12-3 or TRBV12-4 and TRBJ1-1, with D perhaps TRBD1 (6 bases). V lost 6 bases to trimming and J lost 5 bases, with 16 bases between them. The CDR3 has 14 residues. The CDR3 nucleotides are TGTGCCAGCAGCCGCGCGGGGGCTCGGACTGAAGCTTTCTTT. It translates to CASSRAGARTEAFF.

In its sample, this clonotype was seen many times. The genes are TRBV5-1 and TRBJ2-1; D is undetermined. The CDR3 covers 14 residues. Germline CDR1 reads SGHRS; CDR2 reads YFSETQ. Trimming pared 0 bases from V and 2 bases from J, leaving 6 bases between. The CDR3 nucleotides read TGCGCCAGCAGCTTGGGTCAGGCCTACAATGAGCAGTTCTTC. Amino acids: CASSLGQAYNEQFF.

The chain combines TRBV4-1 with TRBJ2-7, with a weak D call TRBD1 (7 bases). This CDR3 has 16 amino acids. Germline assignment: CDR1 MGHRA and CDR2 YSYEKL. The V end lost 0 bases, the J end lost 4 bases, and 16 bases lay between the germline ends. CDR3 protein: CASSQERDRVAYEQYF. The CDR3 nucleotides are TGCGCCAGCAGCCAAGAGCGGGACAGAGTCGCGTACGAGCAGTACTTC.

Written as DNA, the CDR3 is TGTGCCAGCAGTTTAGCCGCGACCCTTGGCTACACCTTC. Translation: CASSLAATLGYTF. V and J are TRBV12-3 or TRBV12-4 and TRBJ1-2; D gene unclear. V dropped 0 bases and J dropped 7 bases, with 9 bases sitting between them. The CDR3 spans 13 residues.

This clonotype was seen a few times. The CDR3 is CASRTGTWETQYF. CDR3 nucleotide sequence: TGTGCCAGCCGGACAGGGACATGGGAGACCCAGTACTTC. V is TRBV19 and J is TRBJ2-5; TRBD1 aligns across 8 bases. V lost 9 bases and J lost 5; bases outside the gene matches: 8. The CDR3 is 13 amino acids. The germline V gene encodes CDR1 LNHDA and CDR2 SQIVND (reference sequence).

This clonotype was observed once. The chain carries TRBV6-5 and TRBJ1-1, with D perhaps TRBD1 (6 bases). CDR1 MNHEY and CDR2 SVGAGI come from the germline V gene. V was pared by 5 bases and J by 4 bases, with 20 bases between. The CDR3 has 16 amino acids. CDR3 bases: TGTGCCAGCAGTACCCGGCTGCAGGGGTTTGGCACTGAAGCTTTCTTT. It codes for CASSTRLQGFGTEAFF.